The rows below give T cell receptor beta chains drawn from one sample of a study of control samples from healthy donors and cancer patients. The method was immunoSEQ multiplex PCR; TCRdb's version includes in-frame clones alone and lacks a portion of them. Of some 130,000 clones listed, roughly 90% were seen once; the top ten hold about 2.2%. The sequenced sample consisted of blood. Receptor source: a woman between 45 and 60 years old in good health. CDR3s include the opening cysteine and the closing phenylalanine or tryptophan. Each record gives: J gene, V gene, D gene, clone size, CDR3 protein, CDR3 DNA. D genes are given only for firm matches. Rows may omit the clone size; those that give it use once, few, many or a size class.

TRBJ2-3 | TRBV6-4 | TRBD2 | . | CASSTSPGTDTQYF | TGTGCCAGCTCGACTAGCCCGGGCACAGATACGCAGTATTTT
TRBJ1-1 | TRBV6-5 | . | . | CASSRDPWTEAFF | TGTGCCAGCAGCCGAGACCCGTGGACTGAAGCTTTCTTT
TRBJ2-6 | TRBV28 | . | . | CASSFPPFSGANVLTF | TGTGCCAGCAGTTTCCCGCCCTTCTCTGGGGCCAACGTCCTGACTTTC
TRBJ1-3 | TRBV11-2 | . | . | CASSLDYPGISGNTIYF | TGTGCCAGCAGCTTAGATTATCCAGGGATCTCTGGAAACACCATATATTTT
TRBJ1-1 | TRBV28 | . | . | CASSFPLNTEAFF | TGTGCCAGCAGTTTCCCTCTTAACACTGAAGCTTTCTTT
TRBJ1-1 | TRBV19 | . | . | CASSAGRGAIVEAFF | TGTGCCAGTAGTGCCGGGCGGGGGGCGATTGTCGAAGCTTTCTTT
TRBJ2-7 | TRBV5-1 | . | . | CASSLNRQGQQYF | TGCGCCAGCAGCTTGAATCGGCAGGGACAGCAGTACTTC
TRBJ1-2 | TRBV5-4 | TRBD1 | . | CASSGPGTGDGGYTF | TGTGCCAGCAGCGGCCCCGGGACAGGGGATGGGGGCTACACCTTC
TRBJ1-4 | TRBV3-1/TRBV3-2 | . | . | CASSQGVSGSGFETNEKLFF | TGTGCCAGCAGCCAAGGGGTTTCGGGAAGCGGTTTTGAAACTAATGAAAAACTGTTTTTT
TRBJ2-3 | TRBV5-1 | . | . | CASSLGGSPSTDTQYF | TGCGCCAGCAGCTTGGGGGGGAGTCCGAGCACAGATACGCAGTATTTT
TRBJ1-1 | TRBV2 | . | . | CASKLEGSEAFF | TGTGCCAGCAAGTTAGAAGGATCCGAAGCTTTCTTT
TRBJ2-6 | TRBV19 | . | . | CASSLGISGANVLTF | TGTGCCAGTAGTCTCGGGATCTCTGGGGCCAACGTCCTGACTTTC
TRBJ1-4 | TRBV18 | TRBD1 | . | CASSAGTGNEKLFF | TGTGCCAGCTCAGCCGGGACAGGGAACGAAAAACTGTTTTTT
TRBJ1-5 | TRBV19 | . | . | CASSMGTGNQPQHF | TGTGCCAGTAGTATGGGGACGGGCAATCAGCCCCAGCATTTT
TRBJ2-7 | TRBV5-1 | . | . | CASSGNYEQYF | TGCGCCAGCAGCGGTAACTACGAGCAGTACTTC
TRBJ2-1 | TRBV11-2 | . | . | CASSLDRQGLPNEQFF | TGTGCCAGCAGCTTAGATCGCCAGGGACTTCCTAATGAGCAGTTCTTC
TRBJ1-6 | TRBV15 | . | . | CATSRDREGSGSPLHF | TGTGCCACCAGCAGAGATCGTGAGGGAAGCGGTTCACCCCTCCACTTT
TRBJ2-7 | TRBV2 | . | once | CATKRGPEQYF | TGTGCCACAAAACGGGGTCCCGAGCAGTACTTC
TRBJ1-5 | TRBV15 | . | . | CATSRDRAPNQPQHF | TGTGCCACCAGCAGAGATCGGGCACCTAATCAGCCCCAGCATTTT
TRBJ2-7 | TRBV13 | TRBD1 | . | CASRRGQGDEQYF | TGTGCCAGCAGACGGGGACAGGGGGACGAGCAGTACTTC
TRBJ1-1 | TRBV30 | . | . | CAWRNLVVFGEAFF | TGTGCCTGGAGAAATTTAGTAGTCTTCGGTGAAGCTTTCTTT
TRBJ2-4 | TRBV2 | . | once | CASSEEVRGKNIQYF | TGTGCCAGCAGTGAAGAAGTCAGGGGAAAAAACATTCAGTACTTC